Many counts were recorded for the clone carrying this T cell receptor beta chain. Clinical symptoms, serum thyroxine, TRAb, thyroid ultrasound and orbital computed tomography established diagnosis. This entry belongs to a study of T cells in Graves' hyperthyroidism and ophthalmopathy. CDR1 and CDR2 (germline): SGHAT, FQNNGV. The length of the CDR3 is 14 residues. V gave up 5 bases and J gave up 3 bases, with 13 bases separating them. What was amplified from RNA transcripts were TCR beta CDR3 regions. With the HTBI primer set, the TCR CDR3 went through a first round of RT-PCR. Using its own MiXCR run on the multiplex PCR reads, TCRdb lists one record per CDR3 protein. In the table there are about 290,000 distinct CDR3 sequences, about an eighth of which are singletons.

The clonotype was recovered from a woman aged 30 to 39 with Graves' hyperthyroidism that later progressed to Graves' ophthalmopathy. J is TRBJ1-1 and V is TRBV11-2; a possible D gene is TRBD1 (5 bases). The sample comprised blood. The chain's CDR3 is CASSQGRTDTEAFF. For the CDR3, the DNA is TGTGCCAGCAGCCAGGGACGGACCGACACTGAAGCTTTCTTT.